This T cell receptor (beta chain) was obtained from a study of blood T cell repertoires in COVID-19. Whole-study context: PBMCs, B-cell-depleted T cells, or T cells provided the cDNA or gDNA that made up the material.

In the study's own analysis: Counts of nucleated cells, estimated from reference gene primer amplification, were obtained. Generated by immunoSEQ multiplex PCR, the TCRdb table keeps only in-frame clones and is missing some. That table supplies the V and J calls and clone size; D and trimming were determined from the DNA. Of some 270,000 clones listed, roughly 90% are singletons. Categorization into cohorts depended on clinical history that participants reported. Recovered status applied to Cohort 3 donors who had two consecutive negative PCRs. It also applied to those with clearance or with symptom resolution. The CDR3 is 15 amino acids. CDR1 and CDR2 (germline): MGHRA, YSYEKL. V lost 0 bases and J lost 1, with 7 bases in between.

The receptor was derived from a woman aged 40 to 49 who had recovered from COVID-19. The sample comprised PBMCs or T cells enriched from blood (not recorded which). The gene calls are TRBV4-1 and TRBJ1-5; D call uncertain. The CDR3 DNA sequence: TGCGCCAGCAGCCAAGATCCTATGAGCAATCAGCCCCAGCATTTT. Amino acids: CASSQDPMSNQPQHF.